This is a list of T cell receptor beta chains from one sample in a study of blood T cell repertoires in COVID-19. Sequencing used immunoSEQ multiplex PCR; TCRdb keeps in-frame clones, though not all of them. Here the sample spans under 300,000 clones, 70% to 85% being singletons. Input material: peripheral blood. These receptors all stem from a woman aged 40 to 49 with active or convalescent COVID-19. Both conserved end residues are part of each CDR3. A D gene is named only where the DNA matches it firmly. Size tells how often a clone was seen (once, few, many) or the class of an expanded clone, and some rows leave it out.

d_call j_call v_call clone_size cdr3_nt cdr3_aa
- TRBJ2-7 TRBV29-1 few TGCAGCGTTGATCGGTCTGGGAGCTCCTACGAGCAGTACTTC CSVDRSGSSYEQYF
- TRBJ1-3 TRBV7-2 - TGTGCCAGCAGCTTAGCGCACACTGGAAACACCATATATTTT CASSLAHTGNTIYF
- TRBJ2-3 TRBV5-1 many TGCGCCAGCAGCATCACAGGGTTCGGCACAGATACGCAGTATTTT CASSITGFGTDTQYF
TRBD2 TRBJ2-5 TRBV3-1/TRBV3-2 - TGTGCCAGCAGCCGACTAGCGGGGGGGCGTGTCGACCAAGAGACCCAGTACTTC CASSRLAGGRVDQETQYF
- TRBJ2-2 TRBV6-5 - TGTGCCAGCACCCTAGGGGTCGCCGGGGAGCTGTTTTTT CASTLGVAGELFF
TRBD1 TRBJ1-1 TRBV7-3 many TGTGCCAGCAGCCCCCACCCAGGGGGAGACACTGAAGCTTTCTTT CASSPHPGGDTEAFF
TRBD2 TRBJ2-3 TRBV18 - TGTGCCAGCTCACCACCTGGCGGGGGGATGATCTACGGAGATACGCAGTATTTT CASSPPGGGMIYGDTQYF
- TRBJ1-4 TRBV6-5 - TGTGCCAGCAATATGGGACACCTAAATGAAAAACTGTTTTTT CASNMGHLNEKLFF
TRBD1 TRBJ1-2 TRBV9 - TGTGCCAGCAGCGTCGGACAGGTAGGAGTTGTCAATGGCTACACCTTC CASSVGQVGVVNGYTF
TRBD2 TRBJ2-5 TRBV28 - TGTGCCAGCAGCCCAGCGGGGGAGTTCCAAGAGACCCAGTACTTC CASSPAGEFQETQYF